This passage covers 3 T cell receptor beta chains from one sample sequenced in a study of fetal regulatory T cell absence and autoimmunity. Produced via immunoSEQ multiplex PCR; TCRdb's table is partial and in-frame only. The sample contains 95,000 to 100,000 clones, around 72% of which appear only once. Sequencing was performed on pancreas tissue. The receptor source for this set is a male donor with IPEX syndrome.

V usage is TRBV13 and J usage is TRBJ2-4; D is unclear. The CDR3 runs to 12 residues. Germline CDR1 is PRHDT and CDR2 is FYEKMQ (reference sequence). V lost 5 bases and J 9 bases, leaving 11 bases between the germline ends. The CDR3 loop is CASSGPSSIQYF. CDR3 nucleotide sequence: TGTGCCAGCAGCGGCCCGTCAAGCATTCAGTACTTC.

CDR3 sequence: CSVFALNTEAFF. CDR3 nucleotide sequence: TGCAGCGTCTTTGCTTTGAACACTGAAGCTTTCTTT. The J gene is TRBJ1-1, the V gene TRBV29-1; D unresolved. Germline loops: CDR1 SQVTM, CDR2 ANQGSEA. The CDR3 totals 12 residues. V lost 6 bases to trimming and J lost 0 bases, with 8 bases between them.

The chain recombines TRBV4-1 with TRBJ2-3; no definite D call. Germline CDR1 is MGHRA and CDR2 is YSYEKL. Trimming took off 3 bases at V and 0 bases at J, with 10 bases between the two ends. The CDR3 spans 15 residues. The chain's CDR3 is CASSHSSTSTDTQYF. The CDR3, as DNA: TGCGCCAGCAGCCACAGCAGTACTAGCACAGATACGCAGTATTTT.